These T cell receptor beta chains were read from a single sample in a study of shared clonotypes between healthy human individuals. Clones were read by immunoSEQ multiplex PCR, and TCRdb kept only the in-frame ones, dropping some. The sample records a few hundred thousand clones, 97% being singletons. The sample taken for sequencing was naive CD4+ T cells sorted from blood. The receptor set was obtained from a woman in her twenties or thirties in good health. The CDR3 runs from the conserved cysteine through the conserved F or W. The D gene is left open where the match is weak. Clone size is stated in some rows and not others, as once, few, many or a class when expanded.

j_gene,abundance,d_gene,v_gene,CDR3aa,CDR3nt
TRBJ2-1,.,.,TRBV29-1,CSASDGEQFF,TGCAGCGCCTCGGATGGTGAGCAGTTCTTC
TRBJ2-7,.,.,TRBV5-4,CASSHDSRDEQYF,TGTGCCAGCAGCCACGACAGTAGGGACGAGCAGTACTTC
TRBJ2-7,.,.,TRBV21-1,CASSKVAGILVYEQYF,TGTGCCAGCAGCAAAGTAGCCGGGATTTTGGTCTACGAGCAGTACTTC
TRBJ1-5,.,TRBD1,TRBV19,CASSIEQGLFQPQHF,TGTGCCAGTAGTATCGAACAGGGGCTTTTTCAGCCCCAGCATTTT
TRBJ1-5,.,.,TRBV28,CASSVRGDNQPQHF,TGTGCCAGCAGTGTCCGGGGAGACAATCAGCCCCAGCATTTT
TRBJ2-7,.,.,TRBV28,CASSLDQKGYEQYF,TGTGCCAGCAGTTTGGACCAAAAAGGCTACGAGCAGTACTTC
TRBJ2-2,.,TRBD2,TRBV9,CASSEPGLAGAGGELFF,TGTGCCAGCAGCGAACCGGGACTAGCGGGAGCAGGCGGGGAGCTGTTTTTT
TRBJ2-4,.,TRBD1,TRBV28,CASRPGTALAKNIQYF,TGTGCCAGCAGGCCCGGGACAGCACTAGCCAAAAACATTCAGTACTTC
TRBJ2-5,.,TRBD1,TRBV28,CASSIPGQGWETQYF,TGTGCCAGCAGTATACCGGGACAGGGTTGGGAGACCCAGTACTTC
TRBJ1-2,.,.,TRBV11-2,CASSLAHGAYGYTF,TGTGCCAGCAGCTTGGCCCACGGGGCCTATGGCTACACCTTC
TRBJ2-5,.,.,TRBV6-6,CASSWGRNQETQYF,TGTGCCAGCAGTTGGGGCAGAAACCAAGAGACCCAGTACTTC
TRBJ2-1,.,.,TRBV7-6,CASSLPAGSDEQFF,TGTGCCAGCAGCTTACCCGCAGGGTCTGATGAGCAGTTCTTC
TRBJ1-2,once,.,TRBV6-1,CASSGGGYGYGYTF,TGTGCCAGCAGTGGAGGGGGTTATGGCTATGGCTACACCTTC
TRBJ2-7,once,.,TRBV6-6,CASSLQAPNEQYF,TGTGCCAGCAGTTTACAGGCCCCCAACGAGCAGTACTTC
TRBJ1-2,.,.,TRBV21-1,CASTQPGRNYGYTF,TGTGCCAGCACCCAACCGGGCCGCAACTATGGCTACACCTTC
TRBJ2-1,.,.,TRBV14,CASSRLQGTYNEQFF,TGTGCCAGCAGCCGTCTCCAGGGGACCTACAATGAGCAGTTCTTC